Presented here are 27 T cell receptor beta chains from one specimen sequenced in a study of radiation and T cells in renal cell carcinoma. Libraries were prepared by immunoSEQ multiplex PCR; TCRdb keeps only in-frame clonotypes and omits some of them. The table records about 12,000 clones, about 71% of them present only once. Noted treatment: treatment-naive control, cytoreductive nephrectomy. The source was tumor tissue, collected from a patient whose treatment was nephrectomy without radiotherapy. The receptors were gathered from a woman over 75 with renal cell carcinoma.

This rearrangement joins TRBV7-6 to TRBJ2-5; either TRBD1 or TRBD2 may fit D (6 bases each). This CDR3 comprises 13 residues. The V end was cut by 8 bases, the J end by 2 bases, with 12 bases between. Germline V lookup: CDR1 SGHVS, CDR2 FNYEAQ. CDR3 coding DNA: TGTGCCAGCGGTCGGGGGCGTCAAGAGACCCAGTACTTC. It is translated as CASGRGRQETQYF.

The chain couples TRBV7-8 to TRBJ2-5; 7 bases match TRBD2. Trimming took 3 bases from V and 1 from J; bases not matched to a gene: 5. CDR3 length equals 15 residues. Germline CDR1 and CDR2: SGHVS and FQNEAQ. CDR3 sequence (DNA): TGTGCCAGCAGCTTGGTTCTAGCGGTCCAAGAGACCCAGTACTTC. Protein product: CASSLVLAVQETQYF.

This clone was seen more than once but under ten times. The gene calls are TRBV6-1 and TRBJ1-2; D unresolved. Deletions cut 3 bases from V and 4 bases from J, with 9 bases between. Germline lookup yields CDR1 MNHNS and CDR2 SASEGT. This CDR3 comprises 13 residues. CDR3 protein: CASSDGETYGYTF. The CDR3 region has the DNA TGTGCCAGCAGTGACGGTGAAACCTATGGCTACACCTTC.

In this sample, this clone turned up once. The chain couples TRBV11-3 to TRBJ1-2; the match to TRBD1 covers 8 bases. CDR3 length: 15 amino acids. The V segment lost 1 base and the J segment 6 bases; nucleotides outside the gene matches: 7. Germline lookup yields CDR1 SGHNT and CDR2 YENEEA. For the CDR3, the DNA is TGTGCCAGCAGCTTAGGGGCCCAGGGGGCTCATGGCTACACCTTC. Its protein is CASSLGAQGAHGYTF.

The chain joins TRBV5-6 to TRBJ2-7; tentatively, D is TRBD1 or TRBD2 (5 bases each). The ends were cut back, 2 bases at V and 6 bases at J, with 9 bases in the middle. CDR1 SGHDT and CDR2 YYEEEE come from the germline V gene. This CDR3 region has 12 residues. The CDR3, as DNA: TGTGCCAGCAGCTTCCGAGGGGCCGAGCAGTACTTC. It is translated as CASSFRGAEQYF. Based on the CDR3 plus reference TRBV5-6 and TRBJ2-7, the full variable domain is DAGVTQSPTHLIKTRGQQVTLRCSPKSGHDTVSWYQQALGQGPQFIFQYYEEEERQRGNFPDRFSGHQFPNYSSELNVNALLLGDSALYLCASSFRGAEQYFGPGTRLTVT.

This clone was recorded only once. This chain links TRBV4-3 with TRBJ2-1, with 7 bases matching TRBD2. V lost 7 bases to trimming and J lost 10 bases; unmatched junction nucleotides: 19. Germline values: CDR1 LGHNA, CDR2 YSLEER. This CDR3 contains 16 residues. As DNA, the CDR3 is TGCGCCAGCATCCCTAACAGCGGGACGCAACGGGGCGAGCAGTTCTTC. Its protein is CASIPNSGTQRGEQFF.

The chain is built from TRBV4-1 and TRBJ1-5; D possibly corresponds to TRBD1 (5 bases). This CDR3 has 15 amino acids. The germline V gene encodes CDR1 MGHRA and CDR2 YSYEKL. Deletions cut 0 bases from V and 10 bases from J, with 16 bases between. DNA of the CDR3: TGCGCCAGCAGCCAAGAAGGAACAGGCGCAAGACCCCAGCATTTT. It is translated as CASSQEGTGARPQHF.

The chain carries TRBV23-1 and TRBJ1-5; 9 bases match TRBD1. TRBV23-1 is an ORF; its function is uncertain. The CDR3 spans 19 residues. J lost 2 bases, V lost 3 bases, and 14 bases had no gene match. CDR3 sequence: CASSHFLRDRVTGNQPQHF. For the CDR3, the DNA is TGCGCCAGCAGTCACTTCCTCCGGGACAGGGTCACCGGCAATCAGCCCCAGCATTTT.

Sample share makes this clone medium-sized (0.01 to 0.1%). The chain couples TRBV10-2 to TRBJ1-5, with no clear D. The CDR3 length is 12 residues. The germline V gene encodes CDR1 WSHSY and CDR2 SAAADI. With 10 bases removed from V and 5 bases from J, the gap between germline ends came to 12 bases. The CDR3 region has the DNA TGCGCCACTAAACGGGGAGATCAGCCCCAGCATTTT. It translates to CATKRGDQPQHF.

The gene calls are TRBV28 and TRBJ2-7, with TRBD1 identical over 7 bases. In germline, CDR1 is MDHEN, CDR2 SYDVKM. This CDR3 has 13 amino acids. V lost 5 bases to trimming and J lost 4 bases; unmatched junction nucleotides: 5. The DNA of the CDR3 is TGTGCCAGCAGTACAGACAGGGTATACGAGCAGTACGTC. Translating it yields CASSTDRVYEQYV.

The CDR3: CASSYSAISTDTQYF. In DNA form, the CDR3 reads TGTGCCAGCAGTTACTCGGCGATAAGCACAGATACGCAGTATTTT. The V call is TRBV6-5, the J call TRBJ2-3; D not certain. The germline V gene has CDR1 MNHEY and CDR2 SVGAGI. The CDR3 extends over 15 amino acids. V gave up 0 bases and J gave up 0 bases, with 7 bases separating them.

J is TRBJ2-5 and V is TRBV5-5, with a possible D match to TRBD2 (6 bases). The V end lost 0 bases, the J end lost 4 bases, and 7 bases lay between the germline ends. CDR1 is SGHKS, CDR2 YYEKEE, per germline (reference sequence). The CDR3 consists of 13 residues. This CDR3 reads CASSLGGGETQYF. For the CDR3, the DNA is TGTGCCAGCAGCTTGGGGGGAGGAGAGACCCAGTACTTC. The variable domain in full, completed from reference TRBV5-5 and TRBJ2-5, reads DAGVTQSPTHLIKTRGQQVTLRCSPISGHKSVSWYQQVLGQGPQFIFQYYEKEERGRGNFPDRFSARQFPNYSSELNVNALLLGDSALYLCASSLGGGETQYFGPGTRLLVL.

About this clone: The junction differs from germline at one of its ends, possibly a read error. The chain uses TRBV4-1 and TRBJ1-2; the D is unclear. The CDR3 length is 13 residues. Germline CDR1 is MGHRA and CDR2 is YSYEKL. CDR3 DNA: TGCGCCAGCAGCCAAGAAATTCTCACAGCGGTCCTCTTC. Amino acids: CASSQEILTAVLF.

This clone appeared a single time. The rearrangement uses TRBV6-5 and TRBJ2-1; maybe TRBD1 (7 bases). Per germline, CDR1 MNHEY and CDR2 SVGAGI. This CDR3 comprises 15 residues. Trimming shortened V by 6 bases and J by 10 bases, and 22 bases separated the two germline ends. The CDR3 DNA follows: TGTGCCAGCAGCTCCATAGGGACAGCGGGTAAGGAGCAGTTCTTC. It translates to CASSSIGTAGKEQFF.

A few counts support this clone. This rearrangement joins TRBV27 to TRBJ2-1; 10 nucleotides agree with TRBD1. CDR3 length: 14 residues. CDR1 MNHEY and CDR2 SMNVEV come from the germline V gene (reference sequence). The V gene end was trimmed by 6 bases and the J gene end by 6 bases; junction bases not matched to a gene: 5. The CDR3 spells CASSDRGLGNEQFF. In DNA, the CDR3 is TGTGCCAGCAGCGACAGGGGGCTAGGCAATGAGCAGTTCTTC.

This chain uses TRBV13 with TRBJ2-3; 7 bases align to TRBD2. From germline, CDR1 is PRHDT and CDR2 FYEKMQ (reference sequence). The CDR3 runs 14 residues. V trimming: 5 bases; J trimming: 6 bases; junction bases outside the gene matches: 8. The CDR3 spells CASSHGGSLDTQYF. The CDR3 bases are TGTGCCAGCAGCCACGGGGGGTCATTGGATACGCAGTATTTT.

This rearrangement joins TRBV25-1 to TRBJ1-2, with no clear D. The CDR3 is 12 residues long. CDR1 MGHDK and CDR2 SYGVNS come from the germline V gene. Trimming took 3 bases from V and 7 from J, leaving 9 bases between them. Here the CDR3 DNA reads TGTGCCAGCAGTGAGAGTCTTTTTGGCTACACCTTC. Its translation is CASSESLFGYTF.

The gene calls are TRBV7-2 and TRBJ1-5; no definite D call. V was cut by 1 base and J by 4 bases, with 14 bases left in between. This CDR3 spans 16 amino acids. CDR1 and CDR2 (germline): SGHTA, FQGNSA. This CDR3 reads CASSLDVGGTNQPQHF. CDR3 in DNA: TGTGCCAGCAGCTTAGATGTCGGCGGAACTAATCAGCCCCAGCATTTT.

The chain joins TRBV27 to TRBJ1-1; D is unclear. The V and J ends lost 4 bases and 6 bases respectively, with 18 bases between them. CDR1 and CDR2 (germline): MNHEY, SMNVEV (reference sequence). This CDR3 region has 15 residues. CDR3 protein: CASSSFGRGNAEAFF. CDR3 nucleotides: TGTGCCAGCAGTTCCTTTGGGCGGGGAAACGCTGAAGCTTTCTTT.

The gene calls are TRBV10-1 and TRBJ2-3, with TRBD2 identical over 8 bases. The CDR3 consists of 15 residues. V lost 5 bases and J lost 1; bases outside the gene matches: 5. The germline V gene has CDR1 WNHNN and CDR2 SYGVQD (reference sequence). This CDR3 reads CASSSGGRGTDTQYF. In DNA, the CDR3 is TGCGCCAGCAGTAGCGGGGGACGCGGCACAGATACGCAGTATTTT.

The chain carries TRBV6-6 and TRBJ1-1; D perhaps matches TRBD1 (5 bases). Germline-derived CDR1 and CDR2 are MNHNY and SVGAGI (reference sequence). The CDR3 is 15 residues long. V was cut by 8 bases and J by 6 bases, with 22 bases left in between. CDR3 coding DNA: TGTGCCAGCTGGTTAGGTCAGGGCGGTGGTTCTGAAGCTTTCTTT. Amino acids: CASWLGQGGGSEAFF.

V is TRBV5-4 and J is TRBJ2-7; D is unclear. The V gene lost 3 bases and the J gene lost 2 bases, with 12 bases spanning the gap. The CDR3 length is 14 residues. Germline values: CDR1 SGHNT, CDR2 YYREEE (reference sequence). The CDR3, as DNA: TGTGCCAGCAGCTCCCAACAACAGCCCTACGAGCAGTACGTC. Translating gives CASSSQQQPYEQYV.

This sequence joins TRBV6-5 and TRBJ2-3; TRBD1 or TRBD2 may be the D gene (5 bases each). The CDR3 runs 14 residues. The V end was cut by 0 bases, the J end by 7 bases, with 11 bases between. Germline V gives CDR1 MNHEY, CDR2 SVGAGI. CDR3 in amino acids: CASSYSGDLNTQYF. CDR3 coding DNA: TGTGCCAGCAGTTACTCCGGGGACCTTAATACGCAGTATTTT.

The V gene is TRBV4-1, the J gene TRBJ2-1, with 12 bases lining up with TRBD2. CDR1 MGHRA and CDR2 YSYEKL come from the germline V gene. With 0 bases clipped from V and 3 bases from J, the junction kept 6 bases outside the gene matches. The CDR3 has 18 amino acids. The CDR3 DNA is TGCGCCAGCAGCCAAGATCCCGGACTAGCGGGACACTACAATGAGCAGTTCTTC. As protein: CASSQDPGLAGHYNEQFF.

V is TRBV5-1 and J is TRBJ2-7; D perhaps matches TRBD1 (6 bases). The CDR3 loop spans 14 amino acids. The germline gives CDR1 SGHRS, CDR2 YFSETQ. V was clipped by 2 bases and J by 5 bases, with 14 bases between them. Here the CDR3 DNA reads TGCGCCAGCAGCTTTCGGGGCAGGGGAGACGAGCAGTACTTC. Translating it yields CASSFRGRGDEQYF.

The chain is built from TRBV7-2 and TRBJ2-7, with D perhaps matching TRBD2 (6 bases). The CDR3 has 15 residues. Germline-derived CDR1 and CDR2 are SGHTA and FQGNSA. V lost 2 bases, J lost 7 bases, and 18 bases lay in between. The CDR3 sequence is CASSLNQPGGKEQYF. The CDR3 DNA sequence: TGTGCCAGCAGCTTAAACCAACCCGGGGGTAAGGAGCAGTACTTC.

This clone was picked up one time. The chain is built from TRBV6-4 and TRBJ1-1; D gene ambiguous. The length of the CDR3 is 14 residues. Germline values: CDR1 MRHNA, CDR2 SNTAGT. Between the trimmed V and J ends, which lost 5 bases and 5 bases, there was a span of 15 bases. As DNA, the CDR3 is TGTGCCAGCAGTTTATACTCGGGTGGGACTGAAGCTTTCTTT. Protein sequence: CASSLYSGGTEAFF.